This entry is about one TCR beta chain. No antigen is known for it. No base-level quality is on record; no much larger clone is a single base apart. Read against the paper, the sample's time point label means: newly diagnosed GD, antithyroid drugs for less than 3 months. For both TCR sequencing and RNA sequencing, RNA was extracted from PBMCs using TRIzol. The diagnosis of Graves' disease followed American Thyroid Association guidelines. Patients were recruited from an endocrinology department in Xi'an, China. From each patient, roughly 9 milliliters of peripheral blood was collected into an EDTA anticoagulant tube. PBMCs were isolated by Ficoll Paque Plus density gradient separation without further T cell sorting. An Agilent 2100 Bioanalyzer and agarose gel were used to check RNA quality, and a NanoDrop 2000 was used to measure RNA concentration. This record comes from a study of regulatory T cells in long-lasting Graves disease (dated by TCRdb to about 2021). In terms of the full investigation: In the newly diagnosed Graves' disease group, patients had been taking antithyroid drugs for less than 3 months. Peripheral blood TCR sequencing and RNA sequencing compared persistent Graves' disease patients with newly diagnosed Graves' disease patients. The study took place in China and was registered as a clinical trial. TCR sequencing covered some 13 persistent and around 20 newly diagnosed Graves' disease patients, some 35 samples in total. General study outcomes and caveats: Sequencing and analysis were limited to the TCR beta chain. Because the primary lesion, thyroid tissue, could not be accessed, the study looked at peripheral blood alone. A larger number of public clonotypes was shared among persistent patients (under 3,000) than among newly diagnosed patients (approximately 930). Compared with newly diagnosed patients, patients with persistent Graves' disease had lower TCR Shannon entropy and fewer highly expanded clones, which suggests clonal expansion. Persistent disease showed preferential use of TRBV28, TRBJ1-2 and TRBJ2-5, whereas newly diagnosed disease favored TRBV20-1 and TRBJ2-1. The small sample size was acknowledged by the authors as a limitation that may reduce accuracy.

The library was prepared using multiplex PCR. Reads for this sample came from an Illumina HiSeq 4000. TCR beta libraries were built with iRepertoire HTBI primers and Arm-PCR amplification of CDR3 regions. Before sequencing, the PCR products went through gel purification. Processing in the source paper ran as follows. A total of fewer than 80 TRBV and approximately 13 TRBJ segments were identified across samples and were used for gene usage analysis of CDR3 amino acid clonotypes. COPE and FqMerger were used to merge filtered high-quality paired reads into contigs. BLAST was used to align contigs to IMGT TRBV, TRBD and TRBJ reference genes, and CDR3 was defined according to IMGT. Clonotypes above 0.1% frequency were classified as highly expanded clones. Shannon entropy was used to measure repertoire diversity, and the Gini coefficient was used to measure V-J evenness. Public clonotypes were defined as clonotypes shared by more than one individual. The raw public data were reprocessed by TCRdb itself: fastp quality trimming at Q25, MiXCR clonotype calling, in-frame beta chains only. Rows are unified per CDR3 protein, each entry keeping the most common DNA and genes. These V and J calls originate from TCRdb's pipeline instead of the authors' own analysis. Counted in this sample were around 450,000 distinct CDR3 sequences; around 15% of them appeared once. 12% of the sample lies in the top ten.

The germline V gene yields SGHVS for CDR1 and FQNEAQ for CDR2. The CDR3 holds 12 amino acids from the cysteine to the phenylalanine. Of the read, only the CDR3 DNA is kept; its 36 bases are in frame from base 1. The germline V and J ends show losses of 6 bases and 10 bases respectively, and no gene match explains 6 bases of the junction. These sequences were also reported in another study, on T cells in Graves' hyperthyroidism and ophthalmopathy. As that second study puts it: A patient counted as having stable Graves' hyperthyroidism if no progression to ophthalmopathy occurred over 18 months of follow-up. Hyperthyroidism patients were newly diagnosed, with disease duration under 2 months, and aged 18 to 65 years. Any patient with an uncontrolled infection, another autoimmune disease, pregnancy or lactation was excluded. Diagnoses were based on clinical symptoms, serum thyroxine and TRAb, thyroid ultrasound and orbital computed tomography. The first round of RT-PCR for the TCR CDR3 was performed with the HTBI primer set and the Qiagen OneStep RT-PCR kit. Blood samples also contained most of the expanded thyroid clonotypes (frequency above 0.001), which suggests that blood repertoires may reflect thyroid immune responses. A 13 V-J signature model separated ophthalmopathy from stable hyperthyroidism, with around 91% sensitivity and 81.08% specificity in cross-validation and 80%/75% in testing. In validation, progression to ophthalmopathy was predicted by the model with 70.59% sensitivity and around 76% specificity, a median of approximately 6.5 months before onset. To identify distinguishing TCR V-J signatures, a discovery cohort of about 100 patients was used, comprising 43 with Graves' ophthalmopathy and approximately 57 with stable Graves' hyperthyroidism. Prospective prediction of ophthalmopathy was tested in an independent validation cohort of 18 hyperthyroidism patients and 17 patients who later progressed to ophthalmopathy. The roughly 90 discovery patients were divided at random into training and test sets in a 7:3 ratio. The study also compared thyroid tissue and blood T-cell repertoires from about six Graves' hyperthyroidism patients. After sampling, hyperthyroidism patients received methimazole starting at 30 mg daily, and ophthalmopathy patients received high-dose intravenous methylprednisolone. Libraries were constructed in a second round of multiplex PCR, after which size selection and purification were performed. Sequencing of the libraries was done on an Illumina HiSeq2000 using paired-end 100 bp reads. SOAPnuke was used to process the raw data, throwing out any read that contained adapters or uncalled bases, had a mean Phred below 15, or lacked an exact constant-primer or identifier match. High-quality paired reads were merged using COPE v1.2.5, and each unique nucleotide sequence was defined as a clonotype. Clonotypes were aligned to IMGT TRBV, TRBD and TRBJ reference segments using MiTCR v1.1. The analysis included only V-J combinations with a frequency above 0.0001, which together covered over 98% of the repertoires. The TCS score was defined as the ratio of F50 (clonal expansion) to E x V (chaos), calculated using BLOSUM62-based TCRdist between CDR3 peptides within each V-J. Welch's t-statistics and random forest reduced around 550 V-J features to 10 to 15, which were used in a naive Bayes classifier (R e1071). No statistical method was used to fix the sample size in advance, and group allocation was not hidden from the investigators. The paper reports TCR Vbeta CDR3 sequencing of some 140 peripheral blood samples: under 45 ophthalmopathy, 75 to 80 hyperthyroidism and approximately 17 progressor patients.

The chain is encoded by TRBV7-8 joined to TRBJ2-5, and TRBD1 aligns with 9 junction nucleotides. This sequence originates from a man aged 35 to 55 with Graves disease. Donor details come from another sample of the same person, matched by shared clones. The sequencing used peripheral blood mononuclear cells (PBMCs), collected at new diagnosis, from a patient treated with antithyroid drugs. The CDR3 protein sequence reads: CASRPDRGGQYF. The DNA sequence is as follows: TGTGCCAGCAGACCCGACAGGGGGGGCCAGTACTTC.